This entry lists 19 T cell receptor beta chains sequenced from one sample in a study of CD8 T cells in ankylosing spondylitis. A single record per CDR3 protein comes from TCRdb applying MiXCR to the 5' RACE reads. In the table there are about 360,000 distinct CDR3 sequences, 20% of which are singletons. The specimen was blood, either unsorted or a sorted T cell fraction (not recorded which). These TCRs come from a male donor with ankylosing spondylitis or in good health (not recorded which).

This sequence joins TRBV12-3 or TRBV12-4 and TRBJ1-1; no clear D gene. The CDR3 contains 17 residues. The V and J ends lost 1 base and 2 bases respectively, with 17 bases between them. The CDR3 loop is CASSLVPLTDTNTEAFF. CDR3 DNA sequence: TGTGCCAGCAGTTTAGTTCCCCTCACAGATACTAACACTGAAGCTTTCTTT.

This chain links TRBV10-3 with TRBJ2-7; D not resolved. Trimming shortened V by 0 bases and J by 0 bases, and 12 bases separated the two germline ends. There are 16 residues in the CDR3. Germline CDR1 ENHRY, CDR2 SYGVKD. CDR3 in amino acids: CAISESESTSSYEQYF. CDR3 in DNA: TGTGCCATCAGTGAGTCGGAGTCGACCAGCTCCTACGAGCAGTACTTC.

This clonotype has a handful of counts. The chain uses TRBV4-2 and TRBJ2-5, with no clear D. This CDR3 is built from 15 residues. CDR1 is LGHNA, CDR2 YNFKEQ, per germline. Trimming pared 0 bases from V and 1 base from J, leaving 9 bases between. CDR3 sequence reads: CASSQDRLVQETQYF. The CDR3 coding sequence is TGTGCCAGCAGCCAAGATCGTCTGGTCCAAGAGACCCAGTACTTC.

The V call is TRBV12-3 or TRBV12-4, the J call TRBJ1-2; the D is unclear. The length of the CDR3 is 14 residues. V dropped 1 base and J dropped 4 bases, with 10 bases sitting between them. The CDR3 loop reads CASSLEGTVYGYTF. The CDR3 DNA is TGTGCCAGCAGTTTAGAGGGTACAGTCTATGGCTACACCTTC.

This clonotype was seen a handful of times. In DNA form, the CDR3 reads TGTGCCAGCAGCCCCCACCGCTCCAATTCACCCCTCCACTTT. It codes for CASSPHRSNSPLHF. The rearrangement links TRBV28 to TRBJ1-6, with D uncertain. There are 14 residues in the CDR3. Germline assignment: CDR1 MDHEN and CDR2 SYDVKM. Trimming pared 6 bases from V and 7 bases from J, leaving 13 bases between.

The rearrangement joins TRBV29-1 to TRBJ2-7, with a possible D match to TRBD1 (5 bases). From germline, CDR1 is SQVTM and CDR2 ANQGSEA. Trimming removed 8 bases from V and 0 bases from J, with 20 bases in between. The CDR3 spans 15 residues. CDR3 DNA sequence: TGCAGCCCCACCCGGGTCAGGGAAGACTCCTACGAGCAGTACTTC. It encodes CSPTRVREDSYEQYF.

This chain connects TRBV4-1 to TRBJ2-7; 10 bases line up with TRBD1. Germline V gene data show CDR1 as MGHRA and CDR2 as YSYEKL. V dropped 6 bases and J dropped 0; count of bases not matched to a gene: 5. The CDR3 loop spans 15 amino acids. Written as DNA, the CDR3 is TGCGCCAGCAGACTGGACAGGGGGACCTCCTACGAGCAGTACTTC. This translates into CASRLDRGTSYEQYF.

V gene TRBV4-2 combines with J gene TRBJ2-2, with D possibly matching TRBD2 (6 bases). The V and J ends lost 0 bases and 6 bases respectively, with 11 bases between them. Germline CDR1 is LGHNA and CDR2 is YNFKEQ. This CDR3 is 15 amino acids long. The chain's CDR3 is CASSQDPGVPGELFF. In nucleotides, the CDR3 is TGTGCCAGCAGCCAAGATCCGGGGGTACCCGGGGAGCTGTTTTTT.

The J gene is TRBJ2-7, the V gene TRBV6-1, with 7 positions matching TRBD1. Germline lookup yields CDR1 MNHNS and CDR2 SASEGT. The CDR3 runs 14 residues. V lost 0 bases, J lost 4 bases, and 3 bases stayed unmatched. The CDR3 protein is CASSEAQGRYEQYF. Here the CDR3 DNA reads TGTGCCAGCAGTGAAGCACAGGGGCGGTACGAGCAGTACTTC.

The DNA of the CDR3 is TGTGCCAGCAGCTTAGCGGGACAGGGACCCTATGGCTACACCTTC. This translates into CASSLAGQGPYGYTF. V and J are TRBV7-2 and TRBJ1-2; TRBD1 agrees at 9 bases. There are 15 residues in the CDR3. Germline CDR1 reads SGHTA; CDR2 reads FQGNSA. V shed 0 bases, J shed 4 bases, and the junction held 3 bases outside the gene matches.

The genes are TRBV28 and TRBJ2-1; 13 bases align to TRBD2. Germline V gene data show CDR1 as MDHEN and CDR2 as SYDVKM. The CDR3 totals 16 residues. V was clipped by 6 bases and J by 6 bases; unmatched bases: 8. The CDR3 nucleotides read TGTGCCAGCAGCCAACAGACTAGCGGGGGGCGCAATGAGCAGTTCTTC. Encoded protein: CASSQQTSGGRNEQFF.

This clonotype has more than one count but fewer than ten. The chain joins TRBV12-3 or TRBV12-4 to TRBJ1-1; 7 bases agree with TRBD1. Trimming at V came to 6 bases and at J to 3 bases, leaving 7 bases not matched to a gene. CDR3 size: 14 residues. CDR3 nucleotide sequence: TGTGCCAGCAGCCCACAGGGGCCCCACACTGAAGCTTTCTTT. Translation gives CASSPQGPHTEAFF.

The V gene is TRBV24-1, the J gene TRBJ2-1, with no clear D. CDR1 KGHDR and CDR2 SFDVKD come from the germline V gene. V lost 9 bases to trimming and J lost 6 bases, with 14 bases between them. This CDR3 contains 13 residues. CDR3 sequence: CATEGSRRNEQFF. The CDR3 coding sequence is TGTGCCACCGAAGGGTCCCGGCGCAATGAGCAGTTCTTC.

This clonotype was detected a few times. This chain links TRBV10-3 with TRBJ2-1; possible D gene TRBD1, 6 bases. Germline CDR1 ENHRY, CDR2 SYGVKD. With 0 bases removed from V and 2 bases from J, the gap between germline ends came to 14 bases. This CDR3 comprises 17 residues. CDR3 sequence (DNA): TGTGCCATCAGTGAGTCTCAAGGGACAAGGCCCTACAATGAGCAGTTCTTC. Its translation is CAISESQGTRPYNEQFF.

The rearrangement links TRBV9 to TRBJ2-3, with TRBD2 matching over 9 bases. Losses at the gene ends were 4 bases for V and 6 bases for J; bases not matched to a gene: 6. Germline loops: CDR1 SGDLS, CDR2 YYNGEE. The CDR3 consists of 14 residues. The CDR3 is CASSLAGTRDTQYF. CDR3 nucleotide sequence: TGTGCCAGCAGCCTAGCGGGGACGAGGGATACGCAGTATTTT.

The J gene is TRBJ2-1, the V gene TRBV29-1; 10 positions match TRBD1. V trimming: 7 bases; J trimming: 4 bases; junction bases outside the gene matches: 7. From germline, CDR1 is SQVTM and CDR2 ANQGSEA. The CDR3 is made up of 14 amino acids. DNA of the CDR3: TGCAGCGCCGGGGGGACAGGGGCGTACAATGAGCAGTTCTTC. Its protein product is CSAGGTGAYNEQFF.

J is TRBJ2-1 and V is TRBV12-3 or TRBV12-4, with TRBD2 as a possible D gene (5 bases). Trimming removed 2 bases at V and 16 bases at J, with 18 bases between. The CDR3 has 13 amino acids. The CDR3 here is CASSLYKLSEGFF. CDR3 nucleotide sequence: TGTGCCAGCAGTTTATATAAACTTTCCGAGGGATTCTTC.

The CDR3 sequence: CSVSAGEEGEQFF. CDR3 sequence (DNA): TGCAGCGTCTCGGCAGGGGAGGAGGGTGAGCAGTTCTTC. The V call is TRBV29-1, the J call TRBJ2-1; perhaps D is TRBD1 or TRBD2 (6 bases each). The germline V and J ends were trimmed by 6 bases and 9 bases, with 18 bases remaining between them. The CDR3 is made up of 13 amino acids. CDR1 and CDR2 from the germline V gene are SQVTM and ANQGSEA.

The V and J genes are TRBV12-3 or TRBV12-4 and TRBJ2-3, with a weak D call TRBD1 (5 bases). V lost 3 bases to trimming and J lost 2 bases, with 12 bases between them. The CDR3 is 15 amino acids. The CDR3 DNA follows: TGTGCCAGCAGTTTTTCAGGGCCCCTCACAGATACGCAGTATTTT. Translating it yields CASSFSGPLTDTQYF.